This T cell receptor (beta chain) was sequenced for a study of CD8 T cells in Susac syndrome. The overall study: When blood was drawn, the patients with Susac syndrome were therapy-naive, on corticosteroids, or on intravenous immunoglobulin alone.

Sequencing targeted TCR beta in blood CD8+ and CD4+ T cells. When the RNA was reverse transcribed, random hexamers were used with an input of about 0.5 to 1 ug. The method of amplification for TCR beta CDR3 was immunoSEQ multiplex PCR, covering 54 Vbeta and 13 Jbeta. TCRdb processed the immunoSEQ multiplex PCR reads anew with MiXCR; each CDR3 protein has one entry. The data show approximately 190,000 distinct CDR3 sequences, around 95% seen once. Findings and caveats of the study: As the study acknowledged, the number of individuals who were part of its TCR sequencing and HLA analysis was relatively small.

With V trimmed by 2 bases and J by 8 bases, 6 bases remained unmatched. Germline loops: CDR1 GTSNPN, CDR2 SVGIG (reference sequence). This CDR3 contains 13 residues. On this clonotype itself: As yet, its antigen is unknown.

The sample comprised CD8+ T cells from PBMCs. The origin of this receptor is a human donor with Susac syndrome. This sequence joins TRBV30 and TRBJ2-1, with 7 bases lining up with TRBD1. The DNA of the CDR3 is TGTGCCTGGAGTCAACAGGGGTTTTATGAGCAGTTCTTC. Its translation: CAWSQQGFYEQFF.